These 5 T cell receptor beta chains were all obtained from the same sample, sequenced in a study of blood T cell repertoires in COVID-19. Profiled with immunoSEQ multiplex PCR; TCRdb holds only in-frame clones, not every one. Among 150,000 or so clones listed, about 91% were seen once. The sample was peripheral blood. The receptors were sampled from a woman aged 50 to 65 with acute or convalescent COVID-19.

The chain combines TRBV6-5 with TRBJ2-2; D remains ambiguous. Trimming removed 6 bases from V and 4 bases from J, with 6 bases in between. This CDR3 has 12 amino acids. Per germline, CDR1 MNHEY and CDR2 SVGAGI. The CDR3: CASSRSTGELFF. The CDR3 DNA follows: TGTGCCAGCAGCCGCAGCACCGGGGAGCTGTTTTTT.

CDR3 DNA sequence: TGTGCCAGCAGGCTAGGGAGTCTTCCGTACGAGCAGTACTTC. Encoded protein: CASRLGSLPYEQYF. The rearrangement links TRBV28 to TRBJ2-7, with a possible D match to TRBD2 (5 bases). The ends were cut back, 6 bases at V and 4 bases at J, with 16 bases in the middle. The length of the CDR3 is 14 residues. Germline V gene data show CDR1 as MDHEN and CDR2 as SYDVKM.

This clone was counted once. CDR3 protein: CAWSLDRAAGYTF. In nucleotides, the CDR3 is TGTGCCTGGAGTTTGGACAGGGCGGCTGGCTACACCTTC. The chain is built from TRBV30 and TRBJ1-2; 8 positions agree with TRBD1. Germline loops: CDR1 GTSNPN, CDR2 SVGIG (reference sequence). CDR3 length: 13 amino acids. V was pared by 2 bases and J by 7 bases, with 6 bases of the junction left unmatched. Supplemented by reference TRBV30 and TRBJ1-2, the full variable domain reads SQTIHQWPATLVQPVGSPLSLECTVEGTSNPNLYWYRQAAGRGLQLLFYSVGIGQISSEVPQNLSASRPQDRQFILSSKKLLLSDSGFYLCAWSLDRAAGYTFGSGTRLTVV.

This chain joins TRBV2 and TRBJ1-5; possible D gene TRBD1, 6 bases. CDR1 and CDR2 from the germline V gene are SNHLY and FYNNEI. The CDR3 sequence is 14 residues long. Trimming shortened V by 3 bases and J by 5 bases, and 11 bases separated the two germline ends. The CDR3 DNA sequence: TGTGCCAGCAGTGATAGGACAGCGGATCAGCCCCAGCATTTT. Its protein is CASSDRTADQPQHF.

The chain has TRBV19 and TRBJ2-5, with 7 bases lining up with TRBD2. Germline CDR1 is LNHDA and CDR2 is SQIVND (reference sequence). This CDR3 contains 12 residues. The J segment lost 5 bases and the V segment lost 6 bases, leaving 3 bases of the junction unmatched. CDR3 protein: CASSVGGETQYF. DNA of the CDR3: TGTGCCAGTAGCGTGGGGGGGGAGACCCAGTACTTC.